What follows are 30 T cell receptor beta chains derived from one specimen sequenced in a study of shared clonotypes between healthy human individuals. The method was immunoSEQ multiplex PCR; TCRdb's version includes in-frame clones alone and lacks a portion of them. The sample yields over 2 million clones, around 95% seen once. Sequencing was carried out using naive CD4+ T cells sorted from blood. Subset here: CD45RA+ positively selected. These TCRs come from a man aged 18 to 29 in good health.

This sequence joins TRBV30 and TRBJ1-5, with 8 nucleotides matching TRBD1. This CDR3 has 17 amino acids. Losses at the gene ends were 3 bases for V and 2 bases for J; bases not matched to a gene: 12. Germline loops: CDR1 GTSNPN, CDR2 SVGIG (reference sequence). In DNA, the CDR3 is TGTGCCTGGAGCCCAAAGGGGACAGGTCGGGGCAATCAGCCCCAGCATTTT. Residues: CAWSPKGTGRGNQPQHF.

This clone showed up just once. The chain employs TRBV29-1 and TRBJ2-1; D not certain. The germline CDR1 and CDR2 sequences are SQVTM and ANQGSEA. The CDR3 has 14 amino acids. Deletions cut 4 bases from V and 0 bases from J, with 10 bases between. The CDR3, as DNA: TGCAGCGTTGTCCCACCTAGCTCCTACAATGAGCAGTTCTTC. Translated, it gives CSVVPPSSYNEQFF.

The chain employs TRBV7-2 and TRBJ1-5; no reliable D call. The CDR3 runs to 15 residues. V was trimmed by 6 bases and J by 0 bases, leaving 12 bases between them. CDR1 SGHTA and CDR2 FQGNSA come from the germline V gene. CDR3 sequence (DNA): TGTGCCAGCAGGTCGGGTTCTTATAGCAATCAGCCCCAGCATTTT. This codes for CASRSGSYSNQPQHF.

V gene TRBV28 combines with J gene TRBJ1-6; D is unresolved. The germline gives CDR1 MDHEN, CDR2 SYDVKM. Trimming stripped 5 bases from V and 14 bases from J, with 13 bases between. The CDR3 is 12 amino acids. For the CDR3, the DNA is TGTGCCAGCAGTGCTGGCCTTCGGGCCCTCCACTTT. This translates into CASSAGLRALHF.

Concerning this clone: Other DNA sequences in the sample encode the same CDR3. The rearrangement joins TRBV28 to TRBJ2-7, with D tentatively TRBD2 (5 bases). This CDR3 spans 14 amino acids. Deletions cut 1 base from V and 0 bases from J, with 7 bases between. Germline V CDR1 and CDR2: MDHEN, SYDVKM. DNA for the CDR3: TGTGCCAGCAGTTTATACCGGGGCTCCTACGAGCAGTACTTC. Encoded protein: CASSLYRGSYEQYF.

The V gene is TRBV10-3, the J gene TRBJ2-3, with 10 positions matching TRBD2. The germline gives CDR1 ENHRY, CDR2 SYGVKD. V gave up 4 bases and J gave up 3 bases; unmatched junction bases: 4. The CDR3 contains 15 residues. CDR3 bases: TGTGCCATCAGTGCCGGGACTAGCGCAACAGATACGCAGTATTTT. Residues: CAISAGTSATDTQYF.

The V call is TRBV28, the J call TRBJ1-6; tentative D call: TRBD1 (6 bases). Deletions cut 4 bases from V and 7 bases from J, with 20 bases between. Germline V gene data show CDR1 as MDHEN and CDR2 as SYDVKM. CDR3 length equals 17 residues. The CDR3 sequence: CASSWRGARLLNSPLHF. The CDR3 DNA reads TGTGCCAGCAGTTGGCGGGGGGCCAGACTTCTAAATTCACCCCTCCACTTT.

The chain recombines TRBV11-3 with TRBJ1-1; tentative D call: TRBD1 (6 bases). CDR3 size: 12 residues. Trimming left V 2 bases short and J 11 bases short, with 12 bases between. Germline CDR1 reads SGHNT; CDR2 reads YENEEA. CDR3 sequence (DNA): TGTGCCAGCAGCTTACCGGGACATGAGGCTTTCTTT. This translates into CASSLPGHEAFF.

V is TRBV5-1 and J is TRBJ2-7; 10 bases fit TRBD2. The junction had 10 bases not matched to a gene; V was cut back by 4 bases and J by 6 bases. The CDR3 has 15 residues. CDR1 and CDR2 from the germline V gene are SGHRS and YFSETQ. CDR3 sequence: CASSASGSQSSEQYF. The DNA for the CDR3 is TGCGCCAGCAGCGCTAGCGGGAGTCAGTCGTCCGAGCAGTACTTC.

The rearrangement links TRBV11-2 to TRBJ2-5; D is ambiguous. This CDR3 has 16 amino acids. Germline V gene data show CDR1 as SGHAT and CDR2 as FQNNGV. V was trimmed by 5 bases and J by 5 bases, leaving 21 bases between them. CDR3 sequence (DNA): TGTGCCAGCAGCCCGATCCCCGGGCCCTCTTCGGAGACCCAGTACTTC. Protein product: CASSPIPGPSSETQYF.

The chain uses TRBV4-3 and TRBJ1-6; D remains ambiguous. The CDR3 sequence is 13 residues long. Looked up from germline, CDR1 is LGHNA and CDR2 is YSLEER. Deletions cut 0 bases from V and 7 bases from J, with 4 bases between. The CDR3 loop reads CASSQDRNSPLHF. For the CDR3, the DNA is TGCGCCAGCAGCCAAGACCGGAATTCACCCCTCCACTTT.

On this clone: The same CDR3 can be traced to other DNA sequences in this sample. The chain carries TRBV5-1 and TRBJ2-7, with 9 bases fitting TRBD1. Germline V gives CDR1 SGHRS, CDR2 YFSETQ. The CDR3 length is 15 residues. Trimming at V came to 3 bases and at J to 2 bases, leaving 6 bases not matched to a gene. The CDR3 loop is CASSSRTGATYEQYF. The CDR3 DNA follows: TGCGCCAGCAGCTCACGGACAGGGGCGACCTACGAGCAGTACTTC. Variable domain in full (rest from reference TRBV5-1 and TRBJ2-7): KAGVTQTPRYLIKTRGQQVTLSCSPISGHRSVSWYQQTPGQGLQFLFEYFSETQRNKGNFPGRFSGRQFSNSRSEMNVSTLELGDSALYLCASSSRTGATYEQYFGPGTRLTVT.

About this clone: At the DNA level, this CDR3 is encoded by other sequences in the same sample as well. J is TRBJ1-1 and V is TRBV6-5; no clear D gene. Germline CDR1 is MNHEY and CDR2 is SVGAGI. The CDR3 is 14 residues long. Trimming shortened V by 4 bases and J by 0 bases, and 9 bases separated the two germline ends. CDR3 protein: CASSSSGVNTEAFF. CDR3 sequence (DNA): TGTGCCAGCAGTTCATCGGGAGTGAACACTGAAGCTTTCTTT.

This clone appeared once. The V call is TRBV28, the J call TRBJ1-2; D remains unclear. The CDR3 extends over 12 amino acids. V shed 7 bases and J shed 0 bases, with 6 bases lying between them. Looked up from germline, CDR1 is MDHEN and CDR2 is SYDVKM. CDR3 region: CASTGPNYGYTF. The CDR3 region has the DNA TGTGCCAGCACCGGACCTAACTATGGCTACACCTTC.

This chain links TRBV6-5 with TRBJ1-2; D uncertain. The germline V gene encodes CDR1 MNHEY and CDR2 SVGAGI. V was trimmed by 0 bases and J by 8 bases, leaving 13 bases between them. The CDR3 is 14 amino acids. CDR3 amino acids: CASSYSSGPGGYTF. The DNA of the CDR3 is TGTGCCAGCAGTTACTCGAGCGGCCCAGGCGGCTACACCTTC.

V and J are TRBV6-5 and TRBJ1-2, with D uncertain. The V and J ends lost 0 bases and 0 bases respectively, with 8 bases between them. The CDR3 extends over 15 amino acids. CDR1 is MNHEY, CDR2 SVGAGI, per germline. CDR3 sequence reads: CASSYSATANYGYTF. CDR3 sequence (DNA): TGTGCCAGCAGTTACTCGGCCACAGCTAACTATGGCTACACCTTC.

The chain carries TRBV11-2 and TRBJ2-5, with 11 bases aligning to TRBD2. Germline values: CDR1 SGHAT, CDR2 FQNNGV. There are 15 residues in the CDR3. The J segment lost 5 bases and the V segment lost 3 bases, leaving 5 bases of the junction unmatched. CDR3 in amino acids: CASSLGSGGAETQYF. The CDR3 bases are TGTGCCAGCAGCTTGGGTAGCGGGGGGGCCGAGACCCAGTACTTC.

This chain uses TRBV9 with TRBJ2-3; TRBD2 matches at 9 bases. V dropped 0 bases and J dropped 4; count of bases not matched to a gene: 6. The CDR3 extends over 16 amino acids. CDR1 SGDLS and CDR2 YYNGEE come from the germline V gene. The CDR3 sequence: CASSVAGSGSSDTQYF. In DNA, the CDR3 is TGTGCCAGCAGCGTAGCCGGTAGCGGGAGTTCAGATACGCAGTATTTT.

The chain employs TRBV6-1 and TRBJ1-3, with TRBD1 matching 8 bases. CDR1 is MNHNS and CDR2 is SASEGT in the germline V gene. Trimming at V came to 5 bases and at J to 4 bases, leaving 7 bases not matched to a gene. This CDR3 region has 15 residues. For the CDR3, the DNA is TGTGCCAGCAGTTCTTCAGGGGGCGCGGGAAACACCATATATTTT. This codes for CASSSSGGAGNTIYF.

The CDR3 loop is CASSNDRGSRQPQHF. In nucleotides, the CDR3 is TGTGCCAGCAGCAACGACAGGGGGTCCAGGCAGCCCCAGCATTTT. V usage is TRBV5-6 and J usage is TRBJ1-5; 9 nucleotides align to TRBD1. The CDR3 extends over 15 amino acids. V dropped 4 bases and J dropped 7; count of bases not matched to a gene: 9. The germline CDR1 and CDR2 sequences are SGHDT and YYEEEE.

The chain is built from TRBV6-6 and TRBJ2-2, with TRBD2 matching 10 bases. The ends lost 6 bases at V and 5 bases at J; junction bases unmatched: 6. In germline, CDR1 is MNHNY, CDR2 SVGAGI (reference sequence). The CDR3 runs to 15 residues. DNA of the CDR3: TGTGCCAGCAGACATAGCGGGAGGTGGACCGGGGAGCTGTTTTTT. Translation: CASRHSGRWTGELFF.

The J gene is TRBJ1-6, the V gene TRBV5-1; TRBD1 agrees at 10 bases. Germline-derived CDR1 and CDR2 are SGHRS and YFSETQ. The CDR3 spans 17 residues. Unmatched junction bases numbered 17, after V lost 3 bases and J lost 14 bases. Written as DNA, the CDR3 is TGCGCCAGCAGCTCGGGTCCTGCAGGGACAGGGGCGTCGGCCCTCCACTTT. Amino acids: CASSSGPAGTGASALHF.

The rearrangement uses TRBV11-2 and TRBJ1-1; 8 nucleotides line up with TRBD1. V was clipped by 6 bases and J by 1 base; unmatched bases: 4. Germline V gene lookup returns CDR1 SGHAT and CDR2 FQNNGV. CDR3 length: 14 residues. The CDR3 loop reads CASRPTGANTEAFF. The CDR3 coding sequence is TGTGCCAGCAGACCGACAGGGGCGAACACTGAAGCTTTCTTT.

The V gene is TRBV18, the J gene TRBJ1-1; TRBD1 matches 7 bases. The junction had 9 bases not matched to a gene; V was cut back by 2 bases and J by 3 bases. This CDR3 has 16 residues. Per the germline V gene, CDR1 is KGHSH and CDR2 is LQKENI. In DNA, the CDR3 is TGTGCCAGCTCACCATTAACAGGGGTGGGTTACACTGAAGCTTTCTTT. It specifies CASSPLTGVGYTEAFF.

This sequence joins TRBV7-2 and TRBJ2-1; D not resolved. The CDR3 is 11 amino acids. Germline CDR1 reads SGHTA; CDR2 reads FQGNSA. V was pared by 2 bases and J by 8 bases, with 4 bases between. This CDR3 reads CASSLTDEQFF. CDR3 DNA sequence: TGTGCCAGCAGCTTAACCGATGAGCAGTTCTTC.

The J gene is TRBJ2-3, the V gene TRBV30; unclear D gene. CDR3 size: 11 residues. Deletions cut 5 bases from V and 6 bases from J, with 9 bases between. The V gene's germline CDR1 is GTSNPN and CDR2 SVGIG (reference sequence). Here the CDR3 reads CAWGRPDTQYF. The CDR3 DNA reads TGTGCCTGGGGACGACCCGATACGCAGTATTTT. The full variable domain, rest sourced from reference TRBV30 and TRBJ2-3, is SQTIHQWPATLVQPVGSPLSLECTVEGTSNPNLYWYRQAAGRGLQLLFYSVGIGQISSEVPQNLSASRPQDRQFILSSKKLLLSDSGFYLCAWGRPDTQYFGPGTRLTVL.

The CDR3 loop is CASSLELAGVSEQFF. DNA for the CDR3: TGTGCCAGCAGCTTGGAGCTAGCGGGAGTGAGTGAGCAGTTCTTC. The chain links TRBV5-4 to TRBJ2-1; 10 bases align to TRBD2. Germline values: CDR1 SGHNT, CDR2 YYREEE (reference sequence). J was trimmed by 9 bases and V by 0 bases; bases with no gene match: 6. This CDR3 region has 15 residues.

This chain links TRBV15 with TRBJ2-2; D call uncertain. The CDR3 is 14 amino acids. Germline V lookup: CDR1 LNHNV, CDR2 YYDKDF (reference sequence). V was clipped by 3 bases and J by 4 bases, with 9 bases between them. CDR3: CATSRLEPTGELFF. The CDR3 coding sequence is TGTGCCACCAGCAGGCTAGAACCCACCGGGGAGCTGTTTTTT.

This chain joins TRBV7-9 and TRBJ2-3; perhaps TRBD2 as D (5 bases). This CDR3 comprises 15 residues. The germline V gene encodes CDR1 SEHNR and CDR2 FQNEAQ (reference sequence). Trimming shortened V by 5 bases and J by 1 base, and 13 bases separated the two germline ends. This CDR3 reads CASSEPRRGTDTQYF. The CDR3 DNA sequence: TGTGCCAGCAGCGAACCGAGGCGGGGCACAGATACGCAGTATTTT.

V gene TRBV5-1 combines with J gene TRBJ1-5; weak D call: TRBD1 (5 bases). Between the trimmed V and J ends, which lost 0 bases and 6 bases, there was a span of 13 bases. The CDR3 has 15 residues. Germline-derived CDR1 and CDR2 are SGHRS and YFSETQ. This CDR3 reads CASSLEGEGIQPQHF. The CDR3 coding sequence is TGCGCCAGCAGCTTGGAAGGCGAGGGGATTCAGCCCCAGCATTTT.